One sample yielded the 27 T cell receptor beta chains listed below, sequenced in a study of cytotoxic CD8 clonotypes in ibrutinib-treated CLL. Repertoires were generated with immunoSEQ multiplex PCR, while TCRdb's copy carries only in-frame clones and drops some. The sample lists roughly 70,000 clones, 90% occurring once. Sample: PBMCs, taken after 12 months of ibrutinib treatment. These TCRs come from a human donor with chronic lymphocytic leukemia.

The gene calls are TRBV19 and TRBJ1-1, with D hard to call. Per the germline V gene, CDR1 is LNHDA and CDR2 is SQIVND (reference sequence). Trimming took off 10 bases at V and 2 bases at J, with 11 bases between the two ends. The CDR3 has 12 residues. In DNA, the CDR3 is TGTGCCACCGGACCGATAAACACTGAAGCTTTCTTT. This encodes CATGPINTEAFF.

The chain is built from TRBV6-1 and TRBJ1-5; TRBD1 matches at 7 bases. After removal of 8 bases from V and 5 bases from J, the junction contained 12 bases not matched to a gene. Germline V gene sequence: CDR1 MNHNS, CDR2 SASEGT. The CDR3 runs 15 residues. The CDR3 DNA is TGTGCCAGCCACGCAGCAGGGGGTTACTATCAGCCCCAGCATTTT. Translating gives CASHAAGGYYQPQHF.

This chain links TRBV7-7 with TRBJ1-1, with D unresolved. With 5 bases removed from V and 1 base from J, the gap between germline ends came to 8 bases. Germline loops: CDR1 SSHAT, CDR2 FNYEAQ (reference sequence). This CDR3 region has 13 residues. The CDR3 sequence: CASSKDWNTEAFF. Here the CDR3 DNA reads TGTGCCAGCAGCAAGGACTGGAACACTGAAGCTTTCTTT.

V usage is TRBV4-2 and J usage is TRBJ2-7, with a tentative D call TRBD1 (6 bases). The V gene lost 2 bases and the J gene lost 3 bases, with 11 bases spanning the gap. Per germline, CDR1 LGHNA and CDR2 YNFKEQ. CDR3 length: 14 amino acids. CDR3 bases: TGTGCCAGCAGCCAAATGGACAGAGACTACGAGCAGTACTTC. Amino acids: CASSQMDRDYEQYF.

V is TRBV9 and J is TRBJ2-7; weak D call: TRBD2 (5 bases). The CDR3 runs to 14 residues. CDR1 is SGDLS and CDR2 is YYNGEE in the germline V gene. V was shortened by 0 bases and J by 1 base, with 8 bases between the two germline ends. The CDR3 region has the DNA TGTGCCAGCAGCGTAGGACGGGAATCCTACGAGCAGTACTTC. This gives the protein CASSVGRESYEQYF.

Concerning this clone: Other DNA sequences in the same sample also yield this CDR3. This CDR3 reads CASSLDRGYEQYF. DNA for the CDR3: TGTGCCAGCAGCTTAGACAGGGGCTACGAGCAGTACTTC. The chain has TRBV5-4 and TRBJ2-7; 8 bases fit TRBD1. Trimming cost V 2 bases and J 3 bases; bases outside gene matches: 1. From germline, CDR1 is SGHNT and CDR2 YYREEE (reference sequence). The CDR3 loop spans 13 amino acids.

The chain links TRBV4-2 to TRBJ2-5, with 10 bases identical to TRBD1. The J segment lost 1 base and the V segment lost 3 bases, leaving 2 bases of the junction unmatched. The CDR3 has 15 residues. Germline V gene data show CDR1 as LGHNA and CDR2 as YNFKEQ. The CDR3 DNA sequence: TGTGCCAGCAGCCAGCGACAGGGGGCCCAAGAGACCCAGTACTTC. Translated: CASSQRQGAQETQYF.

The chain couples TRBV10-3 to TRBJ2-1, with 7 bases that match TRBD2. Germline V gene data show CDR1 as ENHRY and CDR2 as SYGVKD. The V gene end was trimmed by 2 bases and the J gene end by 9 bases; junction bases not matched to a gene: 4. The CDR3 is made up of 13 amino acids. In DNA form, the CDR3 reads TGTGCCATCAGTGAGCGAGCGGGATTTGAGCAGTTCTTC. This codes for CAISERAGFEQFF.

The chain employs TRBV19 and TRBJ1-5; TRBD1 matches 10 bases. The CDR3 extends over 15 amino acids. Germline CDR1 reads LNHDA; CDR2 reads SQIVND (reference sequence). With 5 bases clipped from V and 2 bases from J, the junction kept 3 bases outside the gene matches. In DNA form, the CDR3 reads TGTGCCAGTAGTCGGGACAGGGGTCGCAATCAGCCCCAGCATTTT. It specifies CASSRDRGRNQPQHF.

Only one count was recorded for this clone. The chain couples TRBV7-9 to TRBJ1-6; 7 positions match TRBD1. J was trimmed by 9 bases and V by 4 bases; bases with no gene match: 3. Looked up from germline, CDR1 is SEHNR and CDR2 is FQNEAQ (reference sequence). CDR3 length equals 13 residues. This CDR3 is CASSSDRVSPLHF. The CDR3 DNA is TGTGCCAGCAGCTCAGACAGGGTTTCACCCCTCCACTTT. The entire variable domain, with the rest obtained from reference TRBV7-9 and TRBJ1-6, is as follows: DTGVSQNPRHKITKRGQNVTFRCDPISEHNRLYWYRQTLGQGPEFLTYFQNEAQLEKSRLLSDRFSAERPKGSFSTLEIQRTEQGDSAMYLCASSSDRVSPLHFGNGTRLTVT.

V is TRBV19 and J is TRBJ2-3; no reliable D call. The length of the CDR3 is 16 residues. Per germline, CDR1 LNHDA and CDR2 SQIVND (reference sequence). Trimming took 7 bases from V and 0 from J, leaving 17 bases between them. The CDR3 protein is CASKSKPLGSTDTQYF. CDR3 sequence (DNA): TGTGCCAGTAAATCAAAACCCCTCGGGAGCACAGATACGCAGTATTTT.

The gene calls are TRBV5-1 and TRBJ1-3; TRBD1 aligns across 8 bases. The V gene end was trimmed by 4 bases and the J gene end by 0 bases; junction bases not matched to a gene: 9. Germline V CDR1 and CDR2: SGHRS, YFSETQ. The CDR3 totals 17 residues. CDR3 region: CASSIGTGSNSGNTIYF. The CDR3, as DNA: TGCGCCAGCAGCATAGGGACAGGTAGCAACTCTGGAAACACCATATATTTT.

The rearrangement joins TRBV5-5 to TRBJ2-7, with D possibly TRBD1 on 6 matching bases. The CDR3 loop spans 14 amino acids. Germline assignment: CDR1 SGHKS and CDR2 YYEKEE (reference sequence). V lost 0 bases and J lost 5, with 12 bases in between. The CDR3: CASSLVGGNDEQYF. Here the CDR3 DNA reads TGTGCCAGCAGCTTGGTTGGGGGCAACGACGAGCAGTACTTC.

This chain links TRBV4-2 with TRBJ2-7; tentatively, D is TRBD2 (6 bases). Per the germline V gene, CDR1 is LGHNA and CDR2 is YNFKEQ. The ends were cut back, 1 base at V and 2 bases at J, with 15 bases in the middle. The CDR3 is made up of 16 amino acids. CDR3 loop: CASSQVHGSETYEQYF. The CDR3 DNA reads as TGTGCCAGCAGCCAAGTCCACGGGAGTGAAACCTACGAGCAGTACTTC.

J is TRBJ2-3 and V is TRBV29-1, with D possibly matching TRBD2 (5 bases). Germline CDR1 and CDR2: SQVTM and ANQGSEA. The CDR3 has 15 amino acids. Deletions cut 5 bases from V and 3 bases from J, with 18 bases between. The CDR3 sequence is CSVRTRSYPTDTQYF. CDR3 DNA: TGCAGCGTTCGGACTCGTTCTTATCCTACAGATACGCAGTATTTT.

This clone showed up just a few times. V gene TRBV7-2 combines with J gene TRBJ1-5; D is unclear. Germline V lookup: CDR1 SGHTA, CDR2 FQGNSA. The length of the CDR3 is 13 residues. Between the trimmed V and J ends, which lost 3 bases and 5 bases, there was a span of 8 bases. The CDR3 DNA is TGTGCCAGCAGCTTTAGCATGGATCAGCCCCAGCATTTT. Its translation is CASSFSMDQPQHF.

This clone was seen a single time. The chain links TRBV27 to TRBJ1-3, with D tentatively TRBD1 (6 bases). This CDR3 has 17 amino acids. CDR1 is MNHEY, CDR2 SMNVEV, per germline (reference sequence). The V gene lost 5 bases and the J gene lost 4 bases, with 21 bases spanning the gap. CDR3 loop: CASSATGLVFLGNTIYF. Written as DNA, the CDR3 is TGTGCCAGCAGTGCTACAGGGTTGGTGTTTCTGGGAAACACCATATATTTT.

J is TRBJ2-7 and V is TRBV5-1; TRBD2 matches at 8 bases. The CDR3 is 14 residues long. Germline V gives CDR1 SGHRS, CDR2 YFSETQ. V gave up 2 bases and J gave up 6 bases; unmatched junction bases: 7. DNA of the CDR3: TGCGCCAGCAGCTTCGATGCGGGGGGTTTCGAGCAGTACTTC. Amino acids: CASSFDAGGFEQYF.

The chain joins TRBV5-6 to TRBJ2-2; the D is unclear. CDR3 length: 14 residues. V was pared by 2 bases and J by 2 bases, with 7 bases between. Germline values: CDR1 SGHDT, CDR2 YYEEEE. For the CDR3, the DNA is TGTGCCAGCAGCTTTGCGCTTAACACCGGGGAGCTGTTTTTT. It yields the protein CASSFALNTGELFF.

This clone was observed a few times. The chain joins TRBV4-2 to TRBJ2-1; D is unresolved. CDR1 and CDR2 (germline): LGHNA, YNFKEQ. The V end lost 1 base, the J end lost 4 bases, and 11 bases lay between the germline ends. The CDR3 runs 15 residues. This CDR3 reads CASSQVTPGYNEQFF. As DNA, the CDR3 is TGTGCCAGCAGCCAAGTCACTCCTGGATACAATGAGCAGTTCTTC.

The CDR3 protein is CGILAQSRANVLTF. The CDR3 bases are TGTGGCATCCTCGCACAAAGTCGGGCCAACGTCCTGACTTTC. The V and J genes are TRBV8-2 and TRBJ2-6; the table calls TRBD1, which could not be checked here. TRBV8-2 is reported as a pseudogene. The CDR3 sequence is 14 residues long.

V usage is TRBV9 and J usage is TRBJ2-5, with 10 nucleotides matching TRBD2. The CDR3 consists of 15 residues. Germline CDR1 and CDR2: SGDLS and YYNGEE. With V trimmed by 3 bases and J by 9 bases, 11 bases remained unmatched. Written as DNA, the CDR3 is TGTGCCAGCAGCGCGACTAGCGGGTGGTGGAGGGCCCAGTACTTC. Protein: CASSATSGWWRAQYF.

CDR3 amino acids: CASSQDLGGWGTEAFF. CDR3 bases: TGTGCCAGCAGCCAAGATTTGGGGGGCTGGGGCACTGAAGCTTTCTTT. V and J are TRBV14 and TRBJ1-1, with D possibly being TRBD1 (6 bases). The V gene's germline CDR1 is SGHDN and CDR2 FVKESK. V lost 0 bases, J lost 4 bases, and 15 bases lay in between. The CDR3 is 16 amino acids.

The chain uses TRBV30 and TRBJ2-1; 7 bases line up with TRBD2. This CDR3 is 15 amino acids long. The germline gives CDR1 GTSNPN, CDR2 SVGIG (reference sequence). The V gene end was trimmed by 2 bases and the J gene end by 2 bases; junction bases not matched to a gene: 6. Here the CDR3 DNA reads TGTGCCTGGAGTTCTTGGGAGGGCCCCTACAATGAGCAGTTCTTC. Amino acids: CAWSSWEGPYNEQFF.

This clone came up once. The chain recombines TRBV30 with TRBJ1-1; D is ambiguous. CDR1 and CDR2 (germline): GTSNPN, SVGIG (reference sequence). V lost 1 base to trimming and J lost 1 base, with 7 bases between them. The CDR3 loop spans 13 amino acids. The CDR3 reads CAWSGAGNTEAFF. CDR3 coding DNA: TGTGCCTGGAGTGGGGCGGGGAACACTGAAGCTTTCTTT.

The rearrangement joins TRBV5-1 to TRBJ2-2; no clear D. V was cut by 6 bases and J by 0 bases, with 21 bases left in between. Germline CDR1 and CDR2: SGHRS and YFSETQ. The CDR3 has 18 amino acids. The DNA for the CDR3 is TGCGCCAGCAAGTACCGAGGACCGTCATCGGCGAACACCGGGGAGCTGTTTTTT. This encodes CASKYRGPSSANTGELFF. Supplemented by reference TRBV5-1 and TRBJ2-2, the full variable domain reads KAGVTQTPRYLIKTRGQQVTLSCSPISGHRSVSWYQQTPGQGLQFLFEYFSETQRNKGNFPGRFSGRQFSNSRSEMNVSTLELGDSALYLCASKYRGPSSANTGELFFGEGSRLTVL.

The chain recombines TRBV28 with TRBJ1-2; 11 nucleotides line up with TRBD1. CDR1 and CDR2 (germline): MDHEN, SYDVKM. CDR3 size: 16 residues. Trimming removed 11 bases from V and 9 bases from J; junction bases left unmatched: 20. Here the CDR3 reads CAVDREPGTGGKSYTF. The CDR3 DNA reads TGTGCCGTAGACCGAGAACCAGGGACAGGGGGTAAGAGCTACACCTTC.